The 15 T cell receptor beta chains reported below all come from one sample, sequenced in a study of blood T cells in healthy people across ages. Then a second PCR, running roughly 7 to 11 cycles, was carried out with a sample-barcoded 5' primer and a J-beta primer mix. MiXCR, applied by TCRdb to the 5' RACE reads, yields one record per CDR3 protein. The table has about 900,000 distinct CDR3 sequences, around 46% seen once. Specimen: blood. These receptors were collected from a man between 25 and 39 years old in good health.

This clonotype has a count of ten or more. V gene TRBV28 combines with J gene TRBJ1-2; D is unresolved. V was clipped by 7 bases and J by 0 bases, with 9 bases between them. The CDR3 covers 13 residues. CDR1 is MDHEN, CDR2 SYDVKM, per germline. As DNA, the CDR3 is TGTGCCAGCACCCGACCCCCTAACTATGGCTACACCTTC. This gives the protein CASTRPPNYGYTF.

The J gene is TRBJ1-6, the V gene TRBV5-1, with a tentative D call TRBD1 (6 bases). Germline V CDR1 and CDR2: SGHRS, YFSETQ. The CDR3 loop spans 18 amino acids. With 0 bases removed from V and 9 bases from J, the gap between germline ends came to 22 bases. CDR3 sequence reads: CASSLDLLQGLWISPLHF. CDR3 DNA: TGCGCCAGCAGCTTGGATTTATTACAGGGTTTATGGATTTCACCCCTCCACTTT. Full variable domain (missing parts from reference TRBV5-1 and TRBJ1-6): KAGVTQTPRYLIKTRGQQVTLSCSPISGHRSVSWYQQTPGQGLQFLFEYFSETQRNKGNFPGRFSGRQFSNSRSEMNVSTLELGDSALYLCASSLDLLQGLWISPLHFGNGTRLTVT.

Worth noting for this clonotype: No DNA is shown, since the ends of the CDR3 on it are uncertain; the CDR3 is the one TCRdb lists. Here the CDR3 reads CASSKVGTGIFQETQYF. The chain employs TRBV21-1 and TRBJ2-5; the table's D call TRBD1 went unverified against the DNA. TRBV21-1 is designated a pseudogene. The CDR3 spans 17 residues, counting both ends.

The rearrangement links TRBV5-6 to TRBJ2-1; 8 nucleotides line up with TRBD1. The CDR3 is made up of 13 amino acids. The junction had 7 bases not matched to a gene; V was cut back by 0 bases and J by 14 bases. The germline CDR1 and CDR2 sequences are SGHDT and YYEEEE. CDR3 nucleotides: TGTGCCAGCAGCTTGGGACAGGGGAATTCGGAGTTCTTC. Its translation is CASSLGQGNSEFF. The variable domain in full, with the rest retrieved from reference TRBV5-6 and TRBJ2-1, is DAGVTQSPTHLIKTRGQQVTLRCSPKSGHDTVSWYQQALGQGPQFIFQYYEEEERQRGNFPDRFSGHQFPNYSSELNVNALLLGDSALYLCASSLGQGNSEFFGPGTRLTVL.

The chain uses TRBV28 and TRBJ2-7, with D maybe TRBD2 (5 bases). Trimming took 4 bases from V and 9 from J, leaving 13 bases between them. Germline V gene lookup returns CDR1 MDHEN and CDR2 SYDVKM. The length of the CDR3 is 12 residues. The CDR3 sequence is CASSSEALRQYF. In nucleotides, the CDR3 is TGTGCCAGCAGTTCGGAGGCACTCCGGCAGTACTTC.

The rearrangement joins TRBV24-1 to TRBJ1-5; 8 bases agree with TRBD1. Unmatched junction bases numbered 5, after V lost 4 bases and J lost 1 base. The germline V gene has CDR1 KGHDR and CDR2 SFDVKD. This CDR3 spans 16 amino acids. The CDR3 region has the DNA TGTGCCACCAGTGACCCAGGGACAGGCAGCAATCAGCCCCAGCATTTT. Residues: CATSDPGTGSNQPQHF.

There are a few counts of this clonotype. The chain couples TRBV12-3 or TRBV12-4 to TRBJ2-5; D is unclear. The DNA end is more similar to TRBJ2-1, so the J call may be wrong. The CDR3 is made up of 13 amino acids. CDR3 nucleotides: TGTGCCAGCAGGGAGACGCTCCAAGAGACCCAGTTCTTC. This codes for CASRETLQETQFF.

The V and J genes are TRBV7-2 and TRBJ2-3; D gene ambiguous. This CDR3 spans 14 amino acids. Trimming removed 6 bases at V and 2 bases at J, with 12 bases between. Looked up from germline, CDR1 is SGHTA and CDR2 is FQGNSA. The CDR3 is CASSSAEYTDTQYF. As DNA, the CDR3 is TGTGCCAGCAGTTCGGCGGAGTACACAGATACGCAGTATTTT.

CDR3 protein: CASSPGAGIHEQYF. For the CDR3, the DNA is TGCGCCAGCAGCCCCGGGGCAGGGATCCACGAGCAGTACTTC. This rearrangement joins TRBV5-1 to TRBJ2-5; either TRBD1 or TRBD2 may supply D (5 bases each). The end of the DNA fits TRBJ2-7 better, so the J call may be wrong. Germline lookup yields CDR1 SGHRS and CDR2 YFSETQ. The CDR3 has 14 residues.

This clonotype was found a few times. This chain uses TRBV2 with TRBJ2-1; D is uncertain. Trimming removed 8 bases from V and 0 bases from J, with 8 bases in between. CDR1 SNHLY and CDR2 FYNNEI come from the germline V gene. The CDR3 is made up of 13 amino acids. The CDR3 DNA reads TGTGCCAGCCTAGAGGACTCCTACAATGAGCAGTTCTTC. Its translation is CASLEDSYNEQFF.

The CDR3 nucleotides are TGCAGTGCCCTAGCGGGGGGTGTTTCTTCGCAGTATTTT. Translated, it gives CSALAGGVSSQYF. The chain has TRBV20-1 and TRBJ2-3, with 11 bases identical to TRBD2. The CDR3 totals 13 residues. The ends lost 6 bases at V and 10 bases at J; junction bases unmatched: 9. CDR1 DFQATT and CDR2 SNEGSKA come from the germline V gene (reference sequence).

This chain's CDR3 is CASSPLPISYNEQFF. CDR3 coding DNA: TGTGCCAGCTCACCACTGCCGATCTCCTACAATGAGCAGTTCTTC. The chain recombines TRBV18 with TRBJ2-1; no reliable D call. Trimming cost V 1 base and J 0 bases, with 7 bases left between them. Germline values: CDR1 KGHSH, CDR2 LQKENI. This CDR3 contains 15 residues.

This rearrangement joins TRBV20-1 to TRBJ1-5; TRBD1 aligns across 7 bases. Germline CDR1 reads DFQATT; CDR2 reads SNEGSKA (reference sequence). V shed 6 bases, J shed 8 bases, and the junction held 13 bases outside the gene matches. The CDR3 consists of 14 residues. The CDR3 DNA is TGCAGTGCAGATACCCCGGGACAGCAGAAGCCCCAGCATTTT. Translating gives CSADTPGQQKPQHF.

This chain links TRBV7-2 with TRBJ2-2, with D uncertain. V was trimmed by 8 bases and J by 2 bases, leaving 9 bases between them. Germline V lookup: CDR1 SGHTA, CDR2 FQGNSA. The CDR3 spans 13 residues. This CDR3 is CASRTVNTGELFF. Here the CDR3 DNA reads TGTGCCAGCCGAACGGTTAACACCGGGGAGCTGTTTTTT.

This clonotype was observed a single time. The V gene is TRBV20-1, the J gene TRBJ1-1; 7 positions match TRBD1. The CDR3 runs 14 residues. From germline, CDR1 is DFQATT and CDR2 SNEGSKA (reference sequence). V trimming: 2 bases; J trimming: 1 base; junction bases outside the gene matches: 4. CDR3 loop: CSARPGGPNTEAFF. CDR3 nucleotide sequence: TGCAGTGCTAGACCAGGGGGGCCGAACACTGAAGCTTTCTTT.